One and the same sample provided the 11 T cell receptor beta chains below, sequenced in a study of shared clonotypes between healthy human individuals. TCRdb keeps only in-frame clones here, not all; method: immunoSEQ multiplex PCR. The data contain approximately 1,000,000 clones, approximately 75% of them seen just once; the ten biggest clones take up about 0.89%. Input material: memory CD4+ T cells from PBMCs. The subset: CD45RA-negative fraction. These receptors all stem from a man between 18 and 29 years old in good health. Some clones in this sample may be carry-over from other donors' samples.

This clone has just one count. The chain employs TRBV5-1 and TRBJ1-2, with a weak D call TRBD1 (6 bases). V was trimmed by 0 bases and J by 6 bases, leaving 12 bases between them. The germline V gene encodes CDR1 SGHRS and CDR2 YFSETQ. The CDR3 extends over 14 amino acids. The CDR3, as DNA: TGCGCCAGCAGCTTGGTTGGGACAAAGGATGGCTACACCTTC. It codes for CASSLVGTKDGYTF.

The CDR3 protein is CASSSRGKGPNNEQFF. As DNA, the CDR3 is TGTGCCAGCAGCTCTCGGGGGAAGGGGCCGAACAATGAGCAGTTCTTC. This sequence joins TRBV11-1 and TRBJ2-1, with D possibly matching TRBD2 (6 bases). CDR3 length: 16 amino acids. Trimming took off 4 bases at V and 5 bases at J, with 18 bases between the two ends. CDR1 is SGHAT and CDR2 is FQDESV in the germline V gene (reference sequence).

This clone occurred a few times. The chain links TRBV11-3 to TRBJ2-7, with D uncertain. The CDR3 sequence is 15 residues long. V gave up 1 base and J gave up 0 bases, with 10 bases separating them. Looked up from germline, CDR1 is SGHNT and CDR2 is YENEEA. The DNA for the CDR3 is TGTGCCAGCAGCTTAGGCCAGGAGCTCTCCTACGAGCAGTACTTC. Amino acids: CASSLGQELSYEQYF.

This clone was observed a single time. The V call is TRBV20-1, the J call TRBJ1-1; tentatively, D is TRBD1 (6 bases). Germline loops: CDR1 DFQATT, CDR2 SNEGSKA (reference sequence). V dropped 5 bases and J dropped 11 bases, with 15 bases sitting between them. This CDR3 region has 11 residues. The CDR3 protein is CSAPRGLAAFF. In DNA, the CDR3 is TGCAGTGCTCCTAGGGGGTTAGCTGCTTTCTTT.

The chain combines TRBV5-4 with TRBJ2-3; 9 bases fit TRBD2. The germline V gene has CDR1 SGHNT and CDR2 YYREEE (reference sequence). The CDR3 is 16 amino acids. V was clipped by 6 bases and J by 0 bases; unmatched bases: 8. The CDR3 sequence: CASTLMTSGSTDTQYF. CDR3 DNA: TGTGCCAGCACCTTAATGACTAGCGGTAGCACAGATACGCAGTATTTT.

Worth noting for this clone: This sample includes further DNA sequences coding for the same CDR3. The rearrangement joins TRBV6-6 to TRBJ2-7; D perhaps matches TRBD2 (5 bases). The CDR3 is 13 residues long. CDR1 is MNHNY, CDR2 SVGAGI, per germline (reference sequence). Between the trimmed V and J ends, which lost 5 bases and 2 bases, there was a span of 10 bases. The CDR3 coding sequence is TGTGCCAGCAGTCCCGGGGTAACCTACGAGCAGTACTTC. Residues: CASSPGVTYEQYF.

The gene calls are TRBV6-1 and TRBJ1-5, with 7 nucleotides matching TRBD1. Looked up from germline, CDR1 is MNHNS and CDR2 is SASEGT. V trimming: 4 bases; J trimming: 4 bases; junction bases outside the gene matches: 13. This CDR3 is 17 amino acids long. The CDR3 sequence: CASSVRWDSSGNQPQHF. DNA for the CDR3: TGTGCCAGCAGTGTGAGATGGGACAGCTCCGGTAATCAGCCCCAGCATTTT.

The V call is TRBV28, the J call TRBJ1-5; no definite D call. V lost 6 bases to trimming and J lost 1 base, with 10 bases between them. CDR3 length: 14 amino acids. Looked up from germline, CDR1 is MDHEN and CDR2 is SYDVKM. The CDR3 loop is CASRGSGSNQPQHF. The CDR3 DNA is TGTGCCAGCAGGGGTTCGGGGAGCAATCAGCCCCAGCATTTT.

This sequence joins TRBV21-1 and TRBJ2-3. TRBV21-1 is tagged as a pseudogene. This CDR3 region has 17 residues. CDR3 loop: CASSKGPLAGQADTQYF. Here the CDR3 DNA reads TGTGCCAGCAGCAAAGGCCCCCTAGCCGGACAAGCAGATACGCAGTATTTT.

The CDR3 nucleotides read TGTGCCAGCAGTTCCAATCGACAGATCTACGAGCAGTACTTC. This sequence encodes CASSSNRQIYEQYF. The chain has TRBV6-5 and TRBJ2-7; D is perhaps TRBD1 (5 bases). The CDR3 covers 14 residues. The germline V gene has CDR1 MNHEY and CDR2 SVGAGI. Between the trimmed V and J ends, which lost 4 bases and 3 bases, there was a span of 13 bases.

Regarding this clone: It may be a read error: a sequence one base away is much more abundant. The chain couples TRBV7-9 to TRBJ2-1; TRBD2 aligns across 14 bases. The CDR3 loop spans 15 amino acids. CDR1 is SEHNR, CDR2 FQNEAQ, per germline (reference sequence). The CDR3, as DNA: TGTGCCAGCAGCCCTCGGACTAGCGGGAGGAATGAGCAGCTCTTC. Protein sequence: CASSPRTSGRNEQLF.